The source of this TCR beta chain is a study of OX40 agonist ivuxolimab in advanced cancers. In the study overall: Aged about 20 to 85 with a mean of about 60 years, they were approximately 79% male. Partial responses were achieved by three patients, of whom one had hepatocellular carcinoma and two had cutaneous melanoma. The study's findings and limits: Some patients who did not respond also had low normalized T-cell clonal expansion.

The sampling schedule covered blood at baseline, cycle 4 day 1, and cycle 7 day 1. The table came from immunoSEQ multiplex PCR; TCRdb's copy has only in-frame clones and leaves some out. The sample lists roughly 100,000 clones; approximately 90% were seen once. As regards this clone: As yet, its antigen is unknown.

The input for sequencing was CD4+ or CD8+ T cells sorted from blood, taken in a trial of the OX40 agonist ivuxolimab. This receptor was obtained from an adult with an advanced solid tumor such as melanoma, head and neck, liver or kidney cancer.

CDR3 sequence: CASNPLFKTGGELFF. The CDR3 nucleotides are TGTGCCAGCAATCCCCTTTTTAAAACCGGCGGGGAGCTGTTTTTT. The chain joins TRBV6-5 to TRBJ2-2; no clear D. The CDR3 has 15 residues. Germline V gene sequence: CDR1 MNHEY, CDR2 SVGAGI. Between the trimmed V and J ends, which lost 7 bases and 7 bases, there was a span of 19 bases.